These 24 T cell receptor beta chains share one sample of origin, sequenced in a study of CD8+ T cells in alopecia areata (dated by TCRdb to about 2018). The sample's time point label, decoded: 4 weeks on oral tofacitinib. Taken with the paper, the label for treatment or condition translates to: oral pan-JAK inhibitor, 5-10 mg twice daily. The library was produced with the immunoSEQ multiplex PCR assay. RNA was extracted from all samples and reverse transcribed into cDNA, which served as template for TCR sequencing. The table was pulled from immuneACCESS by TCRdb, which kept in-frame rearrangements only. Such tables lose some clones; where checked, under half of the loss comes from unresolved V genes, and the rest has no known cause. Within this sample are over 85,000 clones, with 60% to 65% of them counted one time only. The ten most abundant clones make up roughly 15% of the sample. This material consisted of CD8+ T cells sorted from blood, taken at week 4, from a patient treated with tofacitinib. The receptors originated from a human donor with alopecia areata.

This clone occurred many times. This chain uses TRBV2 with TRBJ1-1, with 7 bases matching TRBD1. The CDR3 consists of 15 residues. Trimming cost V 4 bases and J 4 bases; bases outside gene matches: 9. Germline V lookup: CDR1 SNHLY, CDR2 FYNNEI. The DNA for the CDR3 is TGTGCCAGCAGTGCCGATGAGACAGGGTTCACTGAAGCTTTCTTT. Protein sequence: CASSADETGFTEAFF.

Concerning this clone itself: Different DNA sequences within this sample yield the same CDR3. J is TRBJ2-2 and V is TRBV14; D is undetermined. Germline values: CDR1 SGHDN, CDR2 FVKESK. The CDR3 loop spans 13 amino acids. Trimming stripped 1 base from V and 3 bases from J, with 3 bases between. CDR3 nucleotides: TGTGCCAGCAGCCAAGTGGACACCGGGGAGCTGTTTTTT. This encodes CASSQVDTGELFF.

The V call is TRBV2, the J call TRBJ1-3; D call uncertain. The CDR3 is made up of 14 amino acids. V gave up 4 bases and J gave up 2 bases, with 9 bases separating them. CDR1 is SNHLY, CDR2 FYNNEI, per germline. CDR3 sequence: CASSAGRTGNTIYF. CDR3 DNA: TGTGCCAGCAGTGCCGGACGGACTGGAAACACCATATATTTT.

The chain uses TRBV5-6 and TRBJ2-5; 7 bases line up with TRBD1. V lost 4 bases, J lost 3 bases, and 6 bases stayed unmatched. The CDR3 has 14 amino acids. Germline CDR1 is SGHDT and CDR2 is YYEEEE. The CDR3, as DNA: TGTGCCAGCAGCCCGGGACAGAGTAAAGAGACCCAGTACTTC. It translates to CASSPGQSKETQYF.

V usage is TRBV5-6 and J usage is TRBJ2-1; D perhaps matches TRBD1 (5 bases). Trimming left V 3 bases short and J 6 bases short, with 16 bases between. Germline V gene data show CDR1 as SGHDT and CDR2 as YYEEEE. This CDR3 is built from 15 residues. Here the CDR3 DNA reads TGTGCCAGCAGCTCACTAATGTGGGGCGGCAATGAGCAGTTCTTC. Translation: CASSSLMWGGNEQFF.

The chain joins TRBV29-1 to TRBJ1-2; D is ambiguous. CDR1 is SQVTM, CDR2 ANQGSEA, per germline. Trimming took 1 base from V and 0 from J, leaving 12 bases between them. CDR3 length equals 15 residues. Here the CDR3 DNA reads TGCAGCGTTGAAGGGGAACTAGGGACTAACTATGGCTACACCTTC. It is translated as CSVEGELGTNYGYTF.

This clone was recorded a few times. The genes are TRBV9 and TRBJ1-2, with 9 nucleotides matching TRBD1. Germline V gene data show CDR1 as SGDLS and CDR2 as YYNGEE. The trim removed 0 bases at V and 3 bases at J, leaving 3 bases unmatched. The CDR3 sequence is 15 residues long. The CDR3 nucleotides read TGTGCCAGCAGCGTAGGGGGACAGGGAGACTATGGCTACACCTTC. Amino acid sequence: CASSVGGQGDYGYTF.

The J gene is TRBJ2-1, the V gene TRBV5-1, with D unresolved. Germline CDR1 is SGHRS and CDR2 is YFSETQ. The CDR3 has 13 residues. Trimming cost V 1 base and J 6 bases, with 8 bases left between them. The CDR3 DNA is TGCGCCAGCAGCTTGATTAGTTTCAATGAGCAGTTCTTC. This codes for CASSLISFNEQFF. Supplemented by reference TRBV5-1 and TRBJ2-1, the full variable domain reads KAGVTQTPRYLIKTRGQQVTLSCSPISGHRSVSWYQQTPGQGLQFLFEYFSETQRNKGNFPGRFSGRQFSNSRSEMNVSTLELGDSALYLCASSLISFNEQFFGPGTRLTVL.

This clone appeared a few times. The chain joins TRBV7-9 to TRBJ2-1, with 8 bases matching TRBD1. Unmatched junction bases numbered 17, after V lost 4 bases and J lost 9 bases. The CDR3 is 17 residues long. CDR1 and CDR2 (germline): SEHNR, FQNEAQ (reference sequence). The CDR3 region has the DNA TGTGCCAGCAGCTCCAACGTAGGGCCAGGGGGCTATGGTGAGCAGTTCTTC. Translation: CASSSNVGPGGYGEQFF.

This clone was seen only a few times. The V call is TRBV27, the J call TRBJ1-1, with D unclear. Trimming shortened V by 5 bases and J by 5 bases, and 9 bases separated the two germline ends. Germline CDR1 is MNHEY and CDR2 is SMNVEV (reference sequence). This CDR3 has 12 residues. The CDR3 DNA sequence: TGTGCCAGCAGTCCCCAAGGAACTGAAGCTTTCTTT. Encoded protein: CASSPQGTEAFF.

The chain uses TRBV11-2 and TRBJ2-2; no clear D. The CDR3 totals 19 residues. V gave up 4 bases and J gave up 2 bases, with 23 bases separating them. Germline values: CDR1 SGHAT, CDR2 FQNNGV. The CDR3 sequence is CASSSPPRDTFLNTGELFF. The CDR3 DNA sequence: TGTGCCAGCAGCTCTCCCCCCCGCGACACCTTCCTAAACACCGGGGAGCTGTTTTTT.

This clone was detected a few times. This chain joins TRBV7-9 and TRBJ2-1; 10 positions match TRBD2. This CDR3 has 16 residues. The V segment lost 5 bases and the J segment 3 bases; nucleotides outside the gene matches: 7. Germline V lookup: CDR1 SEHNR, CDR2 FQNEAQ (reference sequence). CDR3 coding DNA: TGTGCCAGCAGCGGCATAGCGGGAGGCTACTACAATGAGCAGTTCTTC. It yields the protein CASSGIAGGYYNEQFF.

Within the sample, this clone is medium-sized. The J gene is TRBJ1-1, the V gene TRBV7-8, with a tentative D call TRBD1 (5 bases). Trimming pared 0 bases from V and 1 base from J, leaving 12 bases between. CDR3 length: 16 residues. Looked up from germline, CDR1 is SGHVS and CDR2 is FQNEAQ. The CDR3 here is CASSLAPWQGNTEAFF. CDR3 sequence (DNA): TGTGCCAGCAGCTTAGCTCCGTGGCAGGGGAACACTGAAGCTTTCTTT.

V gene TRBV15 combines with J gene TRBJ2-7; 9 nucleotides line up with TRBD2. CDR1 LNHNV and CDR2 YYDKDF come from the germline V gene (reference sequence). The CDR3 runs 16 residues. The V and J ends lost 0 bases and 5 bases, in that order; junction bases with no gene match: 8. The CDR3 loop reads CATSRDGGTSFHEQYF. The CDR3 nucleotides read TGTGCCACCAGCAGAGATGGAGGGACTAGCTTCCACGAGCAGTACTTC.

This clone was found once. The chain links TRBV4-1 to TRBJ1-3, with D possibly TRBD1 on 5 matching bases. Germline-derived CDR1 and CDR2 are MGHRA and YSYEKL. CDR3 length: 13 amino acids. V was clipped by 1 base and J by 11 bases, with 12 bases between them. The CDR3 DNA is TGCGCCAGCAGCCAAGGTCTGGGGCCTGCCATATATTTT. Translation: CASSQGLGPAIYF.

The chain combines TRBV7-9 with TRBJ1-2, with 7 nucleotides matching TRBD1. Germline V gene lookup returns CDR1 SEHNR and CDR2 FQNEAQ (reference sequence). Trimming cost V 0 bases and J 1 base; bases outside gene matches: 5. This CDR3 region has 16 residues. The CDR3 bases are TGTGCCAGCAGCTTAGCTGGCACAGGGGATAACTATGGCTACACCTTC. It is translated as CASSLAGTGDNYGYTF.

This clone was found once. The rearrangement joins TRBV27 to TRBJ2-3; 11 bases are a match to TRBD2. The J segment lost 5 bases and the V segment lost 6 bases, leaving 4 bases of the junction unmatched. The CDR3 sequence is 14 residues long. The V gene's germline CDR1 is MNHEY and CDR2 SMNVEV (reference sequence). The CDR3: CASRITSGGDTQYF. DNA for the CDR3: TGTGCCAGCAGAATTACTAGCGGGGGAGATACGCAGTATTTT.

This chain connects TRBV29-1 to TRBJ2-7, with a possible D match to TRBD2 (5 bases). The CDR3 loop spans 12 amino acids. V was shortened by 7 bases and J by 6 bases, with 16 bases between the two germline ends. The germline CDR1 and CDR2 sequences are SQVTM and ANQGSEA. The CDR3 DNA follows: TGCAGCGCGGGTGTCCCTACTAGCGAGCAGTACTTC. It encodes CSAGVPTSEQYF.

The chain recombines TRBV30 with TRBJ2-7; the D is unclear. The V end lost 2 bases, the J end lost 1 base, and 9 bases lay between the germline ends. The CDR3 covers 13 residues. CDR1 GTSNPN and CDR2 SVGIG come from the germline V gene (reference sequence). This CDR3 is CAWSWAGSYEQYF. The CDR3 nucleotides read TGTGCCTGGAGTTGGGCAGGTTCCTACGAGCAGTACTTC.

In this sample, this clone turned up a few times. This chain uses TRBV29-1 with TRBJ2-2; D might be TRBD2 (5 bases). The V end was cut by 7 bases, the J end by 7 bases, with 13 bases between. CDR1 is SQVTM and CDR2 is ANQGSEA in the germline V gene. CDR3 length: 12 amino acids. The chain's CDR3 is CSAAGGGGELFF. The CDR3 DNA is TGCAGCGCCGCGGGCGGCGGCGGGGAGCTGTTTTTT.

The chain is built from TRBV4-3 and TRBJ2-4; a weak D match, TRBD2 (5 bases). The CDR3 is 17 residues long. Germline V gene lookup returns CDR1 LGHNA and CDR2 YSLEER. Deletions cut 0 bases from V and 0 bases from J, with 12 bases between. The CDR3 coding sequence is TGCGCCAGCAGCCAAGAATGGCGGGTCGCAGCCAAAAACATTCAGTACTTC. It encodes CASSQEWRVAAKNIQYF.

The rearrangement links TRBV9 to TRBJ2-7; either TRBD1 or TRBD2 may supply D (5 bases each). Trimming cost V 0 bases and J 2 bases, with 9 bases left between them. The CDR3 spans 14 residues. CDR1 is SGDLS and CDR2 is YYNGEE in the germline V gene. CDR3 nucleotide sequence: TGTGCCAGCAGCGTAGGAGGGGCTACCTACGAGCAGTACTTC. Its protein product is CASSVGGATYEQYF.

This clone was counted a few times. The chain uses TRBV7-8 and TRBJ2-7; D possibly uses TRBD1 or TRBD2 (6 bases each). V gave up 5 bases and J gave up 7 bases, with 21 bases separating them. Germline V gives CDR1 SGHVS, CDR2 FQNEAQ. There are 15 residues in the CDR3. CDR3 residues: CASSQGTGLLTEQYF. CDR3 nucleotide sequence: TGTGCCAGCAGCCAGGGGACTGGACTCCTGACAGAGCAGTACTTC. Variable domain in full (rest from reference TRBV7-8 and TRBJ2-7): GAGVSQSPRYKVAKRGQDVALRCDPISGHVSLFWYQQALGQGPEFLTYFQNEAQLDKSGLPSDRFFAERPEGSVSTLKIQRTQQEDSAVYLCASSQGTGLLTEQYFGPGTRLTVT.

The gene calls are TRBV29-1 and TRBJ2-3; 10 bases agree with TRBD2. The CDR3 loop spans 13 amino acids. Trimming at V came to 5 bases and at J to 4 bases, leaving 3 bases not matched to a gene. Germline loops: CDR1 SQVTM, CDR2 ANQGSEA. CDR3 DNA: TGCAGCGTTACTAGCGGGACCCCAGATACGCAGTATTTT. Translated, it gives CSVTSGTPDTQYF.